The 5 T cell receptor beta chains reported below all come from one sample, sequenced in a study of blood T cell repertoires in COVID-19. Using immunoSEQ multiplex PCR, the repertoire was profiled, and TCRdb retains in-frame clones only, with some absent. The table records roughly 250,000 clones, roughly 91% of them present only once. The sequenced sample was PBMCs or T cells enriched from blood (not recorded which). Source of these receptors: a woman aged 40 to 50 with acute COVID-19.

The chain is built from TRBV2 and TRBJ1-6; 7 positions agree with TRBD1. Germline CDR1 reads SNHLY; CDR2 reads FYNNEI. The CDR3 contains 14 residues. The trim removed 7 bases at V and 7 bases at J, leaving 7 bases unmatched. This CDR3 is CASTLTGRNSPLHF. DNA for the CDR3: TGTGCCAGCACCCTGACAGGGCGGAATTCACCCCTCCACTTT.

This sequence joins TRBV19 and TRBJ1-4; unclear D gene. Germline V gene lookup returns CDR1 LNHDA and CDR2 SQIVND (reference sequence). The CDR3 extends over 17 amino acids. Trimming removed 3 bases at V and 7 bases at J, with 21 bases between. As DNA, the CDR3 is TGTGCCAGTAGTATCCCTGCGGGGAAGGTCCGCCCTGAAAAACTGTTTTTT. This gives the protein CASSIPAGKVRPEKLFF.

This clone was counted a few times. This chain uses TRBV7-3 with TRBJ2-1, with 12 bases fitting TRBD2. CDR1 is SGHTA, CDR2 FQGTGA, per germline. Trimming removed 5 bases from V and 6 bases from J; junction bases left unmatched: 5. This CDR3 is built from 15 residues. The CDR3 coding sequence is TGTGCCAGCAGCGCGGGGACTAGCGGGTTCAATGAGCAGTTCTTC. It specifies CASSAGTSGFNEQFF.

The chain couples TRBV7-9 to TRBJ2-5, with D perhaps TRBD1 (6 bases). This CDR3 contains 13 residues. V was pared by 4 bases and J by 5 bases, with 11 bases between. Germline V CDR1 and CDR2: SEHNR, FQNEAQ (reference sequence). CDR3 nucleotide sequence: TGTGCCAGCAGCTCAGGGGCCGGGGAGACCCAGTACTTC. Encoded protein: CASSSGAGETQYF.

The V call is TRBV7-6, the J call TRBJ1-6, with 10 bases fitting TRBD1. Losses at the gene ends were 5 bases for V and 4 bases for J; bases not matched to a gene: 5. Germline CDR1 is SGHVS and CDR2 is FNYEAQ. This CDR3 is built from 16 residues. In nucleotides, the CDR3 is TGTGCCAGCAGCCCCCGGGACAGGGGATATAATTCACCCCTCCACTTT. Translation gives CASSPRDRGYNSPLHF.